The next 8 T cell receptor beta chains were all read from a single sample in a study of cytomegalovirus exposure and HLA in healthy donors. Clones were read by immunoSEQ multiplex PCR, and TCRdb kept only the in-frame ones, dropping some. The sample has 180,000 or so clones, 86% seen once. Input material: PBMCs. Source of these receptors: a man aged 30 to 45 in good health and CMV-seropositive.

The rearrangement links TRBV21-1 to TRBJ1-5. TRBV21-1 is deemed a pseudogene. The CDR3 spans 19 residues. CDR3 in amino acids: CASSSSGGCEGRGNQPQHF. CDR3 DNA sequence: TGTGCCAGCAGCTCCTCGGGAGGCTGTGAGGGGCGAGGCAATCAGCCCCAGCATTTT.

The chain combines TRBV11-3 with TRBJ2-7, with D hard to call. The CDR3 runs to 12 residues. CDR1 and CDR2 (germline): SGHNT, YENEEA. V gave up 6 bases and J gave up 6 bases, with 12 bases separating them. This chain's CDR3 is CASRISLGEQYF. The CDR3 DNA reads as TGTGCCAGCAGGATATCCTTAGGCGAGCAGTACTTC.

The chain joins TRBV28 to TRBJ2-1; D may be TRBD1 or TRBD2 (5 bases each). V was trimmed by 4 bases and J by 15 bases, leaving 22 bases between them. CDR1 is MDHEN and CDR2 is SYDVKM in the germline V gene. The CDR3 is 14 residues long. This chain's CDR3 is CASSWSLSGRGVFF. The CDR3 region has the DNA TGTGCCAGCAGTTGGTCTCTAAGTGGGCGAGGGGTGTTCTTC.

The chain has TRBV5-4 and TRBJ2-7; D is unclear. The V gene's germline CDR1 is SGHNT and CDR2 YYREEE (reference sequence). The CDR3 extends over 12 amino acids. Trimming removed 2 bases at V and 0 bases at J, with 3 bases between. The DNA of the CDR3 is TGTGCCAGCAGCTTCAGCTCCTACGAGCAGTACTTC. It encodes CASSFSSYEQYF.

This clone was seen a handful of times. The chain has TRBV2 and TRBJ1-5; unclear D gene. Trimming took 6 bases from V and 0 from J, leaving 9 bases between them. CDR1 and CDR2 (germline): SNHLY, FYNNEI. The CDR3 has 14 residues. The CDR3 here is CASSRRDSNQPQHF. Written as DNA, the CDR3 is TGTGCCAGCAGCAGGAGGGATAGCAATCAGCCCCAGCATTTT.

The chain couples TRBV5-1 to TRBJ2-1; D may be TRBD1 (5 bases). Trimming removed 0 bases from V and 1 base from J, with 5 bases in between. CDR1 SGHRS and CDR2 YFSETQ come from the germline V gene. The CDR3 spans 14 residues. As DNA, the CDR3 is TGCGCCAGCAGCTTGGGACAGTCCTACAATGAGCAGTTCTTC. This gives the protein CASSLGQSYNEQFF.

This rearrangement joins TRBV13 to TRBJ1-1; D is undetermined. Per germline, CDR1 PRHDT and CDR2 FYEKMQ (reference sequence). Trimming took 6 bases from V and 5 from J, leaving 7 bases between them. The CDR3 runs 11 residues. As DNA, the CDR3 is TGTGCCAGCAGGGGTCGGACTGAAGCTTTCTTT. Its protein is CASRGRTEAFF.

The chain has TRBV2 and TRBJ2-1; D is tentatively TRBD1 or TRBD2 (6 bases each). Between the trimmed V and J ends, which lost 8 bases and 15 bases, there was a span of 23 bases. This CDR3 region has 13 residues. The germline V gene has CDR1 SNHLY and CDR2 FYNNEI. In nucleotides, the CDR3 is TGTGCCAGCGTCGGCGGGGACACAATGATTGTGTTCTTC. It specifies CASVGGDTMIVFF.